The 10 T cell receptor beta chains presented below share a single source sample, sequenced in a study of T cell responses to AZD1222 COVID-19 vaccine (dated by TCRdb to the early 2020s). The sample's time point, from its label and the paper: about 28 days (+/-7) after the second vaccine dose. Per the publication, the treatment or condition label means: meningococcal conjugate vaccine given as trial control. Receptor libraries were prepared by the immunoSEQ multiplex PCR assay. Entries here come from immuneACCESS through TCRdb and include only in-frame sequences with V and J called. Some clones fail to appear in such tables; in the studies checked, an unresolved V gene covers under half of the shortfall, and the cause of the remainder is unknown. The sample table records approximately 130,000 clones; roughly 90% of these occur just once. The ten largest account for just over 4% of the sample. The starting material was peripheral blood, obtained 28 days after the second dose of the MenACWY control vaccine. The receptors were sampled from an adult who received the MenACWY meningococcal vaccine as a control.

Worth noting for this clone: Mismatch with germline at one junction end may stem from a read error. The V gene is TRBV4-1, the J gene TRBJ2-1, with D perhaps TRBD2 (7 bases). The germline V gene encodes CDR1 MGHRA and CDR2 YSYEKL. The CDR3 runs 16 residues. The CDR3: CASSLGRGGSDNEQFF. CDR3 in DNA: TGCGCCAGCAGCCTCGGACGCGGGGGCTCCGACAATGAGCAGTTCTTC.

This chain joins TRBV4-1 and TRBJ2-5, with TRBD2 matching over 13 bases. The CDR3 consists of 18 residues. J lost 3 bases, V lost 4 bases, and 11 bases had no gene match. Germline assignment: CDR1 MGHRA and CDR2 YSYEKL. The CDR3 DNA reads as TGCGCCAGCAGCCGCGCGAAATCCGGGACTAGCGGGGAAGAGACCCAGTACTTC. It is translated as CASSRAKSGTSGEETQYF.

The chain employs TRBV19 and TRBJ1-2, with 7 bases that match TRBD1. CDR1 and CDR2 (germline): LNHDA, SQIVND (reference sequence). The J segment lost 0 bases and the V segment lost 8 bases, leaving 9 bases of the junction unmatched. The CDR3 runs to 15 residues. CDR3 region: CASRQGMAANYGYTF. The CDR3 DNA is TGTGCCAGTCGACAGGGAATGGCAGCTAACTATGGCTACACCTTC.

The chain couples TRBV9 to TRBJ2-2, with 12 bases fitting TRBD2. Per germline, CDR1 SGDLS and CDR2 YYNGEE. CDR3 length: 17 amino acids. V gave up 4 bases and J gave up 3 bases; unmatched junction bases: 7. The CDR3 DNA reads TGTGCCAGCAGCTTCCCTAGCGGGGGGGCCGACACCGGGGAGCTGTTTTTT. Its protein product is CASSFPSGGADTGELFF. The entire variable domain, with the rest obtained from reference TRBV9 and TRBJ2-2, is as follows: DSGVTQTPKHLITATGQRVTLRCSPRSGDLSVYWYQQSLDQGLQFLIQYYNGEERAKGNILERFSAQQFPDLHSELNLSSLELGDSALYFCASSFPSGGADTGELFFGEGSRLTVL.

The chain's CDR3 is CASSGTGGIYGYTF. DNA for the CDR3: TGTGCCAGCAGTGGGACAGGGGGTATCTATGGCTACACCTTC. The rearrangement links TRBV2 to TRBJ1-2, with 10 positions matching TRBD1. The germline V gene encodes CDR1 SNHLY and CDR2 FYNNEI. CDR3 length: 14 amino acids. V shed 4 bases and J 4 bases; nucleotides not matched to a gene: 3.

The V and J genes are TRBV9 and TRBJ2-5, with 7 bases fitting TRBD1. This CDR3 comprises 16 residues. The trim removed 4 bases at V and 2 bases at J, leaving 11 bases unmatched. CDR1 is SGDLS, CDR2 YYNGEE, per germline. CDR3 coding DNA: TGTGCCAGCAGCCACCGGACAGGAGGATTACAAGAGACCCAGTACTTC. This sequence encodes CASSHRTGGLQETQYF.

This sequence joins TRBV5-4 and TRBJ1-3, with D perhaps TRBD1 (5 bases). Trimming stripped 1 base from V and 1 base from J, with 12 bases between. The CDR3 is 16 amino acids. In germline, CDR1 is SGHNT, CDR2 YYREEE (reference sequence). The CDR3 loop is CASSLSGGISGNTIYF. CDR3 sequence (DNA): TGTGCCAGCAGCTTGTCGGGGGGAATATCTGGAAACACCATATATTTT. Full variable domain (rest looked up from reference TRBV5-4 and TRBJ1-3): ETGVTQSPTHLIKTRGQQVTLRCSSQSGHNTVSWYQQALGQGPQFIFQYYREEENGRGNFPPRFSGLQFPNYSSELNVNALELDDSALYLCASSLSGGISGNTIYFGEGSWLTVV.

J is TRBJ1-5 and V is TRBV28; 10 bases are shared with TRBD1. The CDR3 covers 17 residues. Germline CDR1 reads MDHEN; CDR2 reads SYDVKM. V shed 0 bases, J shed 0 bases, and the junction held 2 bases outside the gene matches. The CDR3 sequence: CASSLWDRGYSNQPQHF. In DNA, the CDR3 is TGTGCCAGCAGTTTATGGGACAGGGGGTATAGCAATCAGCCCCAGCATTTT.

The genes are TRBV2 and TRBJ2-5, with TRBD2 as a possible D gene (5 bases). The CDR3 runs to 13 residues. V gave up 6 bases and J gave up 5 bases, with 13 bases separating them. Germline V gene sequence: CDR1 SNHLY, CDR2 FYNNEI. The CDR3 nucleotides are TGTGCCAGCAGAGCTACTAGTTCGGAGACCCAGTACTTC. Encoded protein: CASRATSSETQYF.

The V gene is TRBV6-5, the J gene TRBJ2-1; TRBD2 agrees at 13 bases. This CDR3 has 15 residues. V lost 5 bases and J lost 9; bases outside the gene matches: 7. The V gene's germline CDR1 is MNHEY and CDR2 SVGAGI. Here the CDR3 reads CASSIGLAGAGEQFF. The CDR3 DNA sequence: TGTGCCAGCAGTATCGGACTAGCGGGAGCTGGTGAGCAGTTCTTC.